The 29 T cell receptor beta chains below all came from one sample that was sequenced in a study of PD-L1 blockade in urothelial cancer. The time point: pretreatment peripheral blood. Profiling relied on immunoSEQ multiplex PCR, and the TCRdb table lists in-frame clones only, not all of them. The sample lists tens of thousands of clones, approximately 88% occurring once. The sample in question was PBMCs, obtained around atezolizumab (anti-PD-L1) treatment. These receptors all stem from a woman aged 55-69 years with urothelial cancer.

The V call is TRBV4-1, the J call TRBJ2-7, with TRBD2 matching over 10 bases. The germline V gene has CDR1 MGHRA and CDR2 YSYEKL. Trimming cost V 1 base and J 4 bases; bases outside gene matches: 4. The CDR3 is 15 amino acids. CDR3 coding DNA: TGCGCCAGCAGCCAAGCTAGCGGGAGTGTTTACGAGCAGTACTTC. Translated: CASSQASGSVYEQYF.

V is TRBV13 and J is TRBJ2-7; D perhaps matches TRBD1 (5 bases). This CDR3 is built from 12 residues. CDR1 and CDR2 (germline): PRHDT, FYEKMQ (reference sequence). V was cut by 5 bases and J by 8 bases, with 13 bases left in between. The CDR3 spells CASSNWQGKQYF. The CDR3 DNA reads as TGTGCCAGCAGCAACTGGCAGGGAAAGCAGTACTTC.

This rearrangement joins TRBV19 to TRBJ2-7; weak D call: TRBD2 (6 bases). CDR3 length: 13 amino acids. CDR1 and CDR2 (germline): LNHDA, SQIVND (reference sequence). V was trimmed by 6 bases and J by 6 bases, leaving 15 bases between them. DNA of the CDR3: TGTGCCAGTAGCCCCGGGACTCCGCGCGAGCAGTACTTC. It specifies CASSPGTPREQYF.

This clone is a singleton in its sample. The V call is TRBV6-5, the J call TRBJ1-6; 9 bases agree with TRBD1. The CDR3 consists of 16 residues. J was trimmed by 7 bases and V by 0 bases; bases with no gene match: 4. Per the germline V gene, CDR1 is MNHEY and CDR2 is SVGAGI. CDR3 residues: CASSYSPGTGNSPLHF. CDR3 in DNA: TGTGCCAGCAGTTACTCACCGGGGACAGGGAATTCACCCCTCCACTTT.

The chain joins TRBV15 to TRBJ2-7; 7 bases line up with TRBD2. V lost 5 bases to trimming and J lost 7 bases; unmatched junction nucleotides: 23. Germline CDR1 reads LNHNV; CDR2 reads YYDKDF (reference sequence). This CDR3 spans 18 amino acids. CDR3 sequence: CATSSHSGRQGGGWEQYF. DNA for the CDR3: TGTGCCACCAGCTCCCATTCCGGGAGGCAGGGAGGAGGGTGGGAGCAGTACTTC.

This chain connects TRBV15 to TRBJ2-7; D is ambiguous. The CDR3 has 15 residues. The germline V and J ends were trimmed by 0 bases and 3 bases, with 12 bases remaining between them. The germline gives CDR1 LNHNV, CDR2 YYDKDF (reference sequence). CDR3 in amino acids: CATSRDRSRNYEQYF. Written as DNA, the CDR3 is TGTGCCACCAGCAGAGATCGGAGCCGCAACTACGAGCAGTACTTC.

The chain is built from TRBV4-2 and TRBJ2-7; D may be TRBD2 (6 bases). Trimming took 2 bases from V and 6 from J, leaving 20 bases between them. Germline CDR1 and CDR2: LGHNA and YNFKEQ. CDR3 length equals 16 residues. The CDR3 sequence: CASSQPLEWGGGEQYF. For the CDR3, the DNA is TGTGCCAGCAGCCAACCCCTAGAGTGGGGAGGAGGCGAGCAGTACTTC.

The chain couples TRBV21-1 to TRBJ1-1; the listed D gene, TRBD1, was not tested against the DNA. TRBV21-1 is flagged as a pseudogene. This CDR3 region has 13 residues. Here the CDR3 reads CASSTGQRAEAFF. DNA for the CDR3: TGTGCCAGCAGCACAGGCCAGAGAGCTGAAGCTTTCTTT.

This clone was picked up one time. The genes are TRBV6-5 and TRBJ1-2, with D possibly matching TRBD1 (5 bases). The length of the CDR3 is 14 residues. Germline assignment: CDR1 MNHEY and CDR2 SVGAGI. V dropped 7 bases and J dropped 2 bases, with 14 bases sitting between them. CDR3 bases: TGTGCCAGCATCCCAAGGGGAGGGAACTATGGCTACACCTTC. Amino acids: CASIPRGGNYGYTF.

In DNA, the CDR3 is TGTGCCACCTCCTTCGGGGCAACTAATGAAAAACTGTTTTTT. This translates into CATSFGATNEKLFF. This chain uses TRBV28 with TRBJ1-4; D call uncertain. The CDR3 contains 14 residues. The V end was cut by 10 bases, the J end by 0 bases, with 12 bases between. CDR1 is MDHEN and CDR2 is SYDVKM in the germline V gene.

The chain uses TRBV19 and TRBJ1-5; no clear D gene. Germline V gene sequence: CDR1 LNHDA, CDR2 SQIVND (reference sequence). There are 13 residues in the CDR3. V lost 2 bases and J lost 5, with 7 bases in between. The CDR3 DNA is TGTGCCAGTAGTATACAGGTTTATCAGCCCCAGCATTTT. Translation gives CASSIQVYQPQHF.

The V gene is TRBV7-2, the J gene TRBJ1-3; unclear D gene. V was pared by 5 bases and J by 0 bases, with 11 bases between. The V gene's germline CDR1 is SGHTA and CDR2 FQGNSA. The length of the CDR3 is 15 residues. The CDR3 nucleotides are TGTGCCAGCAGCACCTTCCCAGACTCTGGAAACACCATATATTTT. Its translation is CASSTFPDSGNTIYF.

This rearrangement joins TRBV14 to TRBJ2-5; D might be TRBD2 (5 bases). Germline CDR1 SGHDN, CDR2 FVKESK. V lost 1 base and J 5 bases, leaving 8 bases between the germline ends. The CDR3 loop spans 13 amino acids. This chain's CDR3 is CASSQGEWETQYF. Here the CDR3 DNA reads TGTGCCAGCAGCCAAGGGGAGTGGGAGACCCAGTACTTC.

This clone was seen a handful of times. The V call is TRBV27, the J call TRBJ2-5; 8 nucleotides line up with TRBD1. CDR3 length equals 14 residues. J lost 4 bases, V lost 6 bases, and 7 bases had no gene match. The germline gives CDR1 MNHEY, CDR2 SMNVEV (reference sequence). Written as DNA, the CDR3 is TGTGCCAGCAGATCGACAGGGGCGGGAGAGACCCAGTACTTC. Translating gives CASRSTGAGETQYF.

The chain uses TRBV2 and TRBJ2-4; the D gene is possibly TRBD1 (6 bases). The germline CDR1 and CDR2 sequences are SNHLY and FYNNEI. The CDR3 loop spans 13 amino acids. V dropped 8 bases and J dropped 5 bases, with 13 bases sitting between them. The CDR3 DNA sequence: TGTGCCAGCCCCTTTGAGGGGGAAAACATTCAGTACTTC. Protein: CASPFEGENIQYF.

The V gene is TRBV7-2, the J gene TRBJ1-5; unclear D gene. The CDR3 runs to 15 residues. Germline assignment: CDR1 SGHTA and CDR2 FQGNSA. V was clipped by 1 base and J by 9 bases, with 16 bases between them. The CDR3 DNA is TGTGCCAGCAGCTTAGAGGCCAGGCCTGGGTTGCCCCAGCATTTT. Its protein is CASSLEARPGLPQHF.

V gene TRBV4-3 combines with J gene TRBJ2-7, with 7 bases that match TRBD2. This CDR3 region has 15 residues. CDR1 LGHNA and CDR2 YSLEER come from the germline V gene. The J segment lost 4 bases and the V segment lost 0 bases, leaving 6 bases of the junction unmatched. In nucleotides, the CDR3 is TGCGCCAGCAGCCAAGATAAGCAGGGAGGGTACGAGCAGTACTTC. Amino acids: CASSQDKQGGYEQYF.

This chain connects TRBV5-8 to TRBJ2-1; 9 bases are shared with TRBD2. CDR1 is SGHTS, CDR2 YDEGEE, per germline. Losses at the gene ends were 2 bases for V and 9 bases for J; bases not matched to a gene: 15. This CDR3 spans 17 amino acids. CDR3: CASSLIIATSGVVEQFF. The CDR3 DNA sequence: TGTGCCAGCAGCTTAATTATCGCGACTAGCGGTGTAGTTGAGCAGTTCTTC.

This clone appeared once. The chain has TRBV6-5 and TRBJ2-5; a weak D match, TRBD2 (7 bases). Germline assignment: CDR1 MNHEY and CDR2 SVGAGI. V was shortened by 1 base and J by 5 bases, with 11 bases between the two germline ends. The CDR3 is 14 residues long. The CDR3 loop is CASSYWGGPETQYF. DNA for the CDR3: TGTGCCAGCAGTTACTGGGGGGGCCCGGAGACCCAGTACTTC.

The CDR3 DNA sequence: TGTGCCAGCAGGACGCGAGGAACGTTCGGGACTAGCGCCTCCATCGAGCAGTACTTC. Translated, it gives CASRTRGTFGTSASIEQYF. The rearrangement uses TRBV27 and TRBJ2-7; 10 bases map to TRBD2. The germline V gene encodes CDR1 MNHEY and CDR2 SMNVEV (reference sequence). V gave up 6 bases and J gave up 6 bases; unmatched junction bases: 23. This CDR3 is built from 19 residues.

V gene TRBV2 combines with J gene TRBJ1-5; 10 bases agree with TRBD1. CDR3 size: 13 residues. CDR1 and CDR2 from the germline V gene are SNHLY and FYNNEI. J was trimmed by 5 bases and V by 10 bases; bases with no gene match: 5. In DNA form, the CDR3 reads TGTGCCAAGGGACAGGGGTCGGATCAGCCCCAGCATTTT. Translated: CAKGQGSDQPQHF.

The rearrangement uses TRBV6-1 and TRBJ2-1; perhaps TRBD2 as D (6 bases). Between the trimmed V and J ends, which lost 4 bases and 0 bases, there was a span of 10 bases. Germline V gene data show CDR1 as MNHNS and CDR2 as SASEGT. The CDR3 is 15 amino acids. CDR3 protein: CASSVGGRSYNEQFF. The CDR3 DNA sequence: TGTGCCAGCAGTGTGGGGGGTCGCTCCTACAATGAGCAGTTCTTC.

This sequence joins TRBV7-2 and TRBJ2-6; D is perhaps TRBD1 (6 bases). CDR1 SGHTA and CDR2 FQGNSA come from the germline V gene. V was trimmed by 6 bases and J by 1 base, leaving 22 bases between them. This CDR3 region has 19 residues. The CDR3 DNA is TGTGCCAGCAGTACGAACAGGGAAGTTTCCCGGTCTGGGGCCAACGTCCTGACTTTC. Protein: CASSTNREVSRSGANVLTF.

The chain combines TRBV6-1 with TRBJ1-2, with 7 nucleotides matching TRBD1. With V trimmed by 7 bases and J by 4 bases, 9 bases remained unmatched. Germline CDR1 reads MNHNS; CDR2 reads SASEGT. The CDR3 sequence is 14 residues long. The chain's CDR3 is CASILDRAGYGYTF. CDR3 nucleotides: TGTGCCAGCATCCTCGACAGGGCCGGCTATGGCTACACCTTC.

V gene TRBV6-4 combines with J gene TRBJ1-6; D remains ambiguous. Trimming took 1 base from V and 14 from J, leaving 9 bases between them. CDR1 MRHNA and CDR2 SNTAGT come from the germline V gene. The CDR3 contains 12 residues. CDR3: CASSDLMATLHF. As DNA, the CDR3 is TGTGCCAGCAGTGACTTGATGGCCACCCTCCACTTT.

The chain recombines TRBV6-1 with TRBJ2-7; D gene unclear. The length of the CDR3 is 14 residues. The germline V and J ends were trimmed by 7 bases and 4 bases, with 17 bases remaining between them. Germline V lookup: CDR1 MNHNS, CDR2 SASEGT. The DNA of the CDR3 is TGTGCCAGCATCAAGTCCGCGGTGGAGTACGAGCAGTACTTC. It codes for CASIKSAVEYEQYF.

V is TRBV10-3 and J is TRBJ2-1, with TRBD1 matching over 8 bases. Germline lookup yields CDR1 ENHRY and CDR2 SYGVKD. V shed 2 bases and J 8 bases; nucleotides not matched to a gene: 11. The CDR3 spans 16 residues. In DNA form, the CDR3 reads TGTGCCATCAGTGAGCCCGGGCGGGCAGGGGGCGATGAGCAGTTCTTC. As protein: CAISEPGRAGGDEQFF.

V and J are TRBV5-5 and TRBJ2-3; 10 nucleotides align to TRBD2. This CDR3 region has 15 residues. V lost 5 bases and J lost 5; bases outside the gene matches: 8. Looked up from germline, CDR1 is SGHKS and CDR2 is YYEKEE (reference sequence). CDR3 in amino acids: CASSPLAGEGDTQYF. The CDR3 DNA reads TGTGCCAGCAGTCCTCTAGCGGGAGAGGGAGATACGCAGTATTTT.

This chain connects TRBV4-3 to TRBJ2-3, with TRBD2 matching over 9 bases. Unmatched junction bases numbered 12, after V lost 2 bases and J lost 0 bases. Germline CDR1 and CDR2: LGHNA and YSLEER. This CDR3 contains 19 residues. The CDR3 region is CASSQNGLAGTSSTDTQYF. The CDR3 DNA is TGCGCCAGCAGCCAAAATGGGCTAGCGGGGACCTCTAGCACAGATACGCAGTATTTT.